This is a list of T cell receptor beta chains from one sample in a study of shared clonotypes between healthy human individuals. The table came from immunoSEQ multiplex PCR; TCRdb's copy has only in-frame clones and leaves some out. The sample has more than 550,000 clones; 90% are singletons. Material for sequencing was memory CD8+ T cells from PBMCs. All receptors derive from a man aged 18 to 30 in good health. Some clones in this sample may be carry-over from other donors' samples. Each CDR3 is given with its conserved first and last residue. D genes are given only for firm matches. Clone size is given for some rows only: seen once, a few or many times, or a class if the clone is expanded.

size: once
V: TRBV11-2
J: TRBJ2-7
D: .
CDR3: CASSFTAEGFYEQYF
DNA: TGTGCCAGCAGCTTCACGGCGGAGGGGTTCTACGAGCAGTACTTC

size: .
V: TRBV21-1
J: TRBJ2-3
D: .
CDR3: CASSKVVGSTDTQYF
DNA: TGTGCCAGCAGCAAAGTGGTGGGAAGCACAGATACGCAGTATTTT

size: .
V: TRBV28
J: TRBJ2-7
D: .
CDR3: CASSLISYEQYF
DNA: TGTGCCAGCAGTTTGATTTCCTACGAGCAGTACTTC

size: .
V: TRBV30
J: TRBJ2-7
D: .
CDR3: CAWGRISYEQYF
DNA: TGTGCCTGGGGACGGATCTCCTACGAGCAGTACTTC

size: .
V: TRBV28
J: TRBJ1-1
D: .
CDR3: CASSGVRRLSSEAFF
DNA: TGTGCCAGCAGTGGGGTTCGTAGACTTTCATCTGAAGCTTTCTTT

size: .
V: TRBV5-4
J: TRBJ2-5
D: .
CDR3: CASSFYSGLETQYF
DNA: TGTGCCAGCAGCTTTTATAGCGGTCTAGAGACCCAGTACTTC

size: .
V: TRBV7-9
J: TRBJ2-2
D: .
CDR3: CASNSRDGTNTGELFF
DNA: TGTGCCAGCAACTCTAGGGACGGAACGAACACCGGGGAGCTGTTTTTT

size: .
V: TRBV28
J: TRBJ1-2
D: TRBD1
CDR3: CASSPHTGVRGNGYTF
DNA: TGTGCCAGCAGTCCCCATACAGGGGTAAGGGGGAATGGCTACACCTTC

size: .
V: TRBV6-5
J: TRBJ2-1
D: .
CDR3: CASSYRQTGEQFF
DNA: TGTGCCAGCAGTTACCGGCAGACTGGTGAGCAGTTCTTC

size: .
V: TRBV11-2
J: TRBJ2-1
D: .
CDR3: CASSFDTSSYNEQFF
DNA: TGTGCCAGCAGCTTCGACACGAGCTCCTACAATGAGCAGTTCTTC

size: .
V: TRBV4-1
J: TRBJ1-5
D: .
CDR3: CASSQDPGFLGSNQPQHF
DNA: TGCGCCAGCAGCCAGGATCCGGGATTTCTGGGGAGCAATCAGCCCCAGCATTTT

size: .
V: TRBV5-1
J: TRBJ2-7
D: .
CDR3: CASSLVVRDGYYEQYF
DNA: TGCGCCAGCAGCTTGGTAGTCCGGGACGGATACTACGAGCAGTACTTC

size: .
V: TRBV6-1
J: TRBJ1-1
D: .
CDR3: CASSEMKGIMNTEAFF
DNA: TGTGCCAGCAGTGAAATGAAGGGGATCATGAACACTGAAGCTTTCTTT

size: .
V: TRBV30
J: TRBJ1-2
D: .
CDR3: CAWSGGGTPNGYTF
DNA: TGTGCCTGGAGTGGCGGGGGGACCCCCAATGGCTACACCTTC

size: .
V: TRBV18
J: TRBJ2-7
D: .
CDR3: CASSPMDSEQYF
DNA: TGTGCCAGCTCACCTATGGATTCCGAGCAGTACTTC

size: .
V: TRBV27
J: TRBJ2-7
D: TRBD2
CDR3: CASSLYGTSYDEQYF
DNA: TGTGCCAGCAGTTTATATGGGACTAGCTACGACGAGCAGTACTTC

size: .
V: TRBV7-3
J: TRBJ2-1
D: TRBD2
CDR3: CASSTSPGLAGTKGENEQFF
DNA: TGTGCCAGCAGCACATCCCCGGGACTAGCGGGGACTAAGGGGGAGAATGAGCAGTTCTTC

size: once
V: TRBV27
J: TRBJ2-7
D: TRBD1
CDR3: CATADRGDHEQYF
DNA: TGTGCCACCGCGGACAGGGGTGACCACGAGCAGTACTTC

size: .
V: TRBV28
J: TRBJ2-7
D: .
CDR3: CASSFREEQYF
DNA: TGTGCCAGCAGTTTTAGGGAAGAGCAGTACTTC

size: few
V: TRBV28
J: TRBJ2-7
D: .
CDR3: CASSYDQRTVTYEQYF
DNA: TGTGCCAGCAGTTATGACCAGAGGACAGTTACCTACGAGCAGTACTTC

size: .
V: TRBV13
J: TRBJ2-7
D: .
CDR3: CASSEGLWQYF
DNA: TGTGCCAGCAGCGAGGGGCTTTGGCAGTACTTC

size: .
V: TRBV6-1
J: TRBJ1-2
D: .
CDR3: CASSEGGVDYGYTF
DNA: TGTGCCAGCAGTGAAGGAGGGGTCGACTATGGCTACACCTTC

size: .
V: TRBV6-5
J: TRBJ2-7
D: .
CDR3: CASSPPSSYEQYF
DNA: TGTGCCAGCAGTCCACCCAGCTCCTACGAGCAGTACTTC

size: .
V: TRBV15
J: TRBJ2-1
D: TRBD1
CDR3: CATSKNRGLVYNEQFF
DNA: TGTGCCACCAGCAAGAACAGGGGGCTTGTCTACAATGAGCAGTTCTTC

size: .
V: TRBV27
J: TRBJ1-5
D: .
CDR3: CASSLGADNQPQHF
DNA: TGTGCCAGCAGTTTGGGGGCAGACAATCAGCCCCAGCATTTT

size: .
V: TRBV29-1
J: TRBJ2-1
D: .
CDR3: CSADPGGYYNEQFF
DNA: TGCAGCGCCGACCCTGGTGGCTACTACAATGAGCAGTTCTTC